The 16 T cell receptor beta chains given below trace back to one sample, sequenced in a study of cytomegalovirus exposure and HLA in healthy donors. Use of 60 Vbeta and 13 Jbeta primers characterized the PCR. Repertoires were generated with immunoSEQ multiplex PCR, while TCRdb's copy carries only in-frame clones and drops some. This sample has around 140,000 clones, with more than 70% found just once. The sample comprised PBMCs. These receptor sequences come from a man aged 40-50 years in good health and CMV-seronegative.

This clone was found once. Here the CDR3 DNA reads TGTGCCAGCAGTGAATTGGGGGGGGATACAGATACGCAGTATTTT. Its translation is CASSELGGDTDTQYF. The genes are TRBV6-1 and TRBJ2-3, with TRBD2 identical over 7 bases. This CDR3 has 15 amino acids. Germline CDR1 and CDR2: MNHNS and SASEGT. J lost 3 bases, V lost 2 bases, and 5 bases had no gene match.

The chain is built from TRBV2 and TRBJ2-7; D unresolved. Per germline, CDR1 SNHLY and CDR2 FYNNEI. CDR3 length equals 13 residues. Trimming left V 7 bases short and J 2 bases short, with 12 bases between. The CDR3 is CASKAFLAYEQYF. The DNA of the CDR3 is TGTGCCAGCAAGGCCTTTCTAGCCTACGAGCAGTACTTC.

This clone appeared once. J is TRBJ2-1 and V is TRBV5-4, with a tentative D call TRBD2 (6 bases). There are 16 residues in the CDR3. Germline V lookup: CDR1 SGHNT, CDR2 YYREEE (reference sequence). V shed 2 bases and J shed 3 bases, with 15 bases lying between them. The CDR3 loop is CASSFPPGESYNEQFF. The DNA of the CDR3 is TGTGCCAGCAGCTTCCCACCGGGGGAGAGCTACAATGAGCAGTTCTTC. Full variable domain (missing parts from reference TRBV5-4 and TRBJ2-1): ETGVTQSPTHLIKTRGQQVTLRCSSQSGHNTVSWYQQALGQGPQFIFQYYREEENGRGNFPPRFSGLQFPNYSSELNVNALELDDSALYLCASSFPPGESYNEQFFGPGTRLTVL.

This rearrangement joins TRBV2 to TRBJ2-2; 7 nucleotides match TRBD1. This CDR3 spans 15 amino acids. V lost 7 bases to trimming and J lost 4 bases; unmatched junction nucleotides: 9. CDR1 is SNHLY, CDR2 FYNNEI, per germline. For the CDR3, the DNA is TGTGCCAGCACCCTGCAGGGGGTGGGCACCGGGGAGCTGTTTTTT. This sequence encodes CASTLQGVGTGELFF.

The J gene is TRBJ2-7, the V gene TRBV28; TRBD1 matches at 7 bases. Germline CDR1 MDHEN, CDR2 SYDVKM. The CDR3 runs to 14 residues. Unmatched junction bases numbered 9, after V lost 6 bases and J lost 4 bases. The CDR3 DNA sequence: TGTGCCAGCAGCAAGGGACAGCGCTATTACGAGCAGTACTTC. It encodes CASSKGQRYYEQYF.

The V gene is TRBV11-2, the J gene TRBJ1-1, with 9 bases aligning to TRBD1. V lost 4 bases, J lost 2 bases, and 8 bases stayed unmatched. CDR1 SGHAT and CDR2 FQNNGV come from the germline V gene. The CDR3 is 16 amino acids. DNA for the CDR3: TGTGCCAGCAGCTCAGGGACAGGGAGAAAAAACACTGAAGCTTTCTTT. Protein product: CASSSGTGRKNTEAFF.

The chain joins TRBV15 to TRBJ2-2, with TRBD2 matching over 9 bases. The CDR3 is 20 amino acids. The V gene's germline CDR1 is LNHNV and CDR2 YYDKDF (reference sequence). J was trimmed by 0 bases and V by 0 bases; bases with no gene match: 11. In DNA form, the CDR3 reads TGTGCCACCAGCAGAGATCTAGAGGTAGGACTAGCGACGAACACCGGGGAGCTGTTTTTT. This encodes CATSRDLEVGLATNTGELFF.

The chain is built from TRBV5-1 and TRBJ2-5; 11 bases map to TRBD2. With V trimmed by 0 bases and J by 0 bases, 1 base remained unmatched. Germline values: CDR1 SGHRS, CDR2 YFSETQ. The CDR3 totals 16 residues. The CDR3 region has the DNA TGCGCCAGCAGCTTGGCACTAGCGGGGGACCAAGAGACCCAGTACTTC. This sequence encodes CASSLALAGDQETQYF.

This sequence joins TRBV15 and TRBJ1-2; tentatively, D is TRBD1 (6 bases). This CDR3 is 18 amino acids long. V lost 0 bases to trimming and J lost 0 bases, with 17 bases between them. Germline assignment: CDR1 LNHNV and CDR2 YYDKDF (reference sequence). This chain's CDR3 is CATSRDTFLDRANYGYTF. CDR3 DNA sequence: TGTGCCACCAGCAGAGATACATTCTTGGACAGAGCTAACTATGGCTACACCTTC. Supplemented by reference TRBV15 and TRBJ1-2, the full variable domain reads DAMVIQNPRYQVTQFGKPVTLSCSQTLNHNVMYWYQQKSSQAPKLLFHYYDKDFNNEADTPDNFQSRRPNTSFCFLDIRSPGLGDTAMYLCATSRDTFLDRANYGYTFGSGTRLTVV.

The chain carries TRBV9 and TRBJ1-1, with D possibly TRBD1 on 5 matching bases. The CDR3 is 13 amino acids. Trimming took 2 bases from V and 2 from J, leaving 7 bases between them. From germline, CDR1 is SGDLS and CDR2 YYNGEE. DNA of the CDR3: TGTGCCAGCAGCGTCAGGGTAAACACTGAAGCTTTCTTT. This sequence encodes CASSVRVNTEAFF.

V and J are TRBV25-1 and TRBJ1-2; 7 bases fit TRBD1. The CDR3 totals 13 residues. The germline V gene encodes CDR1 MGHDK and CDR2 SYGVNS. V dropped 8 bases and J dropped 6; count of bases not matched to a gene: 9. For the CDR3, the DNA is TGTGCCAGCGGAATAGACAGGGAGAATGGCTACACCTTC. Residues: CASGIDRENGYTF.

The chain carries TRBV18 and TRBJ2-7, with a weak D call TRBD1 (6 bases). Per germline, CDR1 KGHSH and CDR2 LQKENI. Deletions cut 2 bases from V and 6 bases from J, with 14 bases between. The CDR3 has 14 amino acids. Here the CDR3 reads CASSPRQDRSEQYF. The CDR3 nucleotides read TGTGCCAGCTCACCAAGACAGGACCGATCCGAGCAGTACTTC.

The chain recombines TRBV9 with TRBJ1-2, with unresolved D. Germline V gene data show CDR1 as SGDLS and CDR2 as YYNGEE. The ends were cut back, 0 bases at V and 0 bases at J, with 9 bases in the middle. The CDR3 loop spans 15 amino acids. Here the CDR3 reads CASSVGREANYGYTF. CDR3 DNA: TGTGCCAGCAGCGTAGGGCGGGAAGCTAACTATGGCTACACCTTC.

The chain uses TRBV27 and TRBJ2-1; 11 bases match TRBD1. Trimming removed 2 bases from V and 6 bases from J; junction bases left unmatched: 3. This CDR3 spans 15 amino acids. From germline, CDR1 is MNHEY and CDR2 SMNVEV (reference sequence). For the CDR3, the DNA is TGTGCCAGCAGTTTAGGACAGGGGGCCCCCAATGAGCAGTTCTTC. Translating gives CASSLGQGAPNEQFF.

The rearrangement joins TRBV29-1 to TRBJ2-6, with D tentatively TRBD1 (6 bases). CDR3 length equals 13 residues. Germline CDR1 and CDR2: SQVTM and ANQGSEA. V lost 6 bases and J lost 1, with 7 bases in between. The CDR3 DNA is TGCAGCGTGAGGGGGTCTGGGGCCAACGTCCTGACTTTC. It is translated as CSVRGSGANVLTF.

The chain combines TRBV30 with TRBJ1-1; 11 bases match TRBD1. The junction had 11 bases not matched to a gene; V was cut back by 3 bases and J by 5 bases. The CDR3 loop spans 16 amino acids. The germline CDR1 and CDR2 sequences are GTSNPN and SVGIG (reference sequence). CDR3 sequence: CAWREIGQGALTEAFF. In DNA, the CDR3 is TGTGCCTGGAGGGAAATCGGACAGGGGGCTTTAACTGAAGCTTTCTTT.